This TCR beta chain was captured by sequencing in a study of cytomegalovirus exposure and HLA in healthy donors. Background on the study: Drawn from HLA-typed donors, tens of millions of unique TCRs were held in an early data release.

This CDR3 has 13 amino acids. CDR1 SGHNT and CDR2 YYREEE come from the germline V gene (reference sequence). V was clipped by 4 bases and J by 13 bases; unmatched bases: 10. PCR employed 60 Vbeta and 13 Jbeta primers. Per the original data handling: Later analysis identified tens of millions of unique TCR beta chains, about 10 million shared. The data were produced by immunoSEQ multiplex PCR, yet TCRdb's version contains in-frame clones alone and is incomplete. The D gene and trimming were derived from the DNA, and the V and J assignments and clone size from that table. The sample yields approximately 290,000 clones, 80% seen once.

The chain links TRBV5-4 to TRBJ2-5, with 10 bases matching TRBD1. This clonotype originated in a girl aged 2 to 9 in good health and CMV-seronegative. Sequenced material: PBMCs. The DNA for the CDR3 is TGTGCCAGCAGCGGACCGGGACAGGGGAGTTGGTACTTC. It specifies CASSGPGQGSWYF.